In its sample, the clone carrying this T cell receptor (beta chain) was seen a few times. Its target is unknown. Germline V CDR1 and CDR2: LGHDT, YNNKEL (reference sequence). V was pared by 6 bases and J by 7 bases, with 25 bases of the junction left unmatched. This CDR3 has 20 amino acids. This sample stems from a study of early T cells in non-severe SARS-CoV-2 infection. Study outcomes and limitations: Matching with VDJdb favored anti-spike CD8 responses (missing private and CD4 specificities).

Unique molecular identifiers were attached to individual cDNA molecules. A single record per CDR3 protein comes from TCRdb applying MiXCR to the 5' RACE reads. The sample holds 65,000 to 95,000 distinct CDR3 sequences, approximately 15% seen once. This clonotype was obtained from an adult who was a healthcare worker with PCR-confirmed SARS-CoV-2 infection or an uninfected control (not recorded which). The chain carries TRBV3-1 and TRBJ2-2, with 8 bases fitting TRBD2. Sequences were obtained from whole blood. The CDR3: CASSPNPFGGAKREFGELFF. The DNA of the CDR3 is TGTGCCAGCAGTCCGAACCCCTTTGGGGGGGCAAAGCGGGAGTTCGGGGAGCTGTTTTTT.